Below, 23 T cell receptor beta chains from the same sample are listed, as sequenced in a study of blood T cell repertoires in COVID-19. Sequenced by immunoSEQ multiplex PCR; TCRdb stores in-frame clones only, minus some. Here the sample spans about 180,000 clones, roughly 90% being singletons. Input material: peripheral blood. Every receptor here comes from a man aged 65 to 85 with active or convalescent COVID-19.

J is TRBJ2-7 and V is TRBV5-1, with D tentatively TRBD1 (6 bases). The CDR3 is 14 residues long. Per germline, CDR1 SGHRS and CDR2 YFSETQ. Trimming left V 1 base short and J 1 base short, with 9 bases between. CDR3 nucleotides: TGCGCCAGCAGCTTGCCAGGGGTTTCCTACGAGCAGTACTTC. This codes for CASSLPGVSYEQYF.

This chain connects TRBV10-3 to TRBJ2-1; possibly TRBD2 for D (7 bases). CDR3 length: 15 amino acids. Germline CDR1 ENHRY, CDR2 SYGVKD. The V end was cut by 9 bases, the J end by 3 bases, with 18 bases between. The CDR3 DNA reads TGTGCCATATGGGCGGGGGCAGGGCTCTACAATGAGCAGTTCTTC. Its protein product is CAIWAGAGLYNEQFF.

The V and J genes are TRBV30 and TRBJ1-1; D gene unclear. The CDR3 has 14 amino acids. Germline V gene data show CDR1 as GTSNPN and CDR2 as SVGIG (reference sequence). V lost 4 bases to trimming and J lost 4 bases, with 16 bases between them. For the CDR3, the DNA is TGTGCCTGGATCCGAGGGTGGAGCCCCACTGAAGCTTTCTTT. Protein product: CAWIRGWSPTEAFF.

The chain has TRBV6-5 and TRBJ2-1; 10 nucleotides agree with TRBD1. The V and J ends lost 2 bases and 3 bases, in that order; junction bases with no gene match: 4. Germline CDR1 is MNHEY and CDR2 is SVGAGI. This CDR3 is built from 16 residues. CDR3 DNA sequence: TGTGCCAGCAGTTACCACGGACAGGGGGGCTACAATGAGCAGTTCTTC. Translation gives CASSYHGQGGYNEQFF.

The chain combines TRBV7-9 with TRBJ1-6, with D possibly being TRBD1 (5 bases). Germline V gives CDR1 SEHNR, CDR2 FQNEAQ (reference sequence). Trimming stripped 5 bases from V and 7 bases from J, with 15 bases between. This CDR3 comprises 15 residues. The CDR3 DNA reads TGTGCCAGCAGCCCCGGGGGTGGCCCCAATTCACCCCTCCACTTT. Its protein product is CASSPGGGPNSPLHF.

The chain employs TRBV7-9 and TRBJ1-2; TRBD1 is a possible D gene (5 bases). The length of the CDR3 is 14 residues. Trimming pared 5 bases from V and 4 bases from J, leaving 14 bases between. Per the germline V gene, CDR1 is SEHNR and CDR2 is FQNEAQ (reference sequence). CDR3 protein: CASSPLDRIYGYTF. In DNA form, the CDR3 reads TGTGCCAGCAGCCCCTTAGACAGAATCTATGGCTACACCTTC.

This CDR3 is CASSYAGMSQYF. In DNA form, the CDR3 reads TGTGCCAGCAGTTACGCGGGAATGTCCCAGTACTTC. The chain recombines TRBV6-2 or TRBV6-3 with TRBJ2-5; possible D gene TRBD2, 6 bases. V gave up 2 bases and J gave up 9 bases, with 10 bases separating them. The length of the CDR3 is 12 residues. Germline values: CDR1 MNHEY, CDR2 SVGEGT.

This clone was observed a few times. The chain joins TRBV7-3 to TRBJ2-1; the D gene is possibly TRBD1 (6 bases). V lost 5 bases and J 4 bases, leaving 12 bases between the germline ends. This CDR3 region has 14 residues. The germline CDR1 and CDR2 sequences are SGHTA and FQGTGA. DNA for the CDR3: TGTGCCAGCAGCCCCGGGACACCTTACAATGAGCAGTTCTTC. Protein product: CASSPGTPYNEQFF.

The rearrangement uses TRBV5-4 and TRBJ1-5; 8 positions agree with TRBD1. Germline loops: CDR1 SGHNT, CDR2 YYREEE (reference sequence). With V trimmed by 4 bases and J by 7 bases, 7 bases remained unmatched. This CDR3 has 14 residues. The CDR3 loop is CASSDQGARQPQHF. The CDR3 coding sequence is TGTGCCAGCAGCGATCAGGGGGCCAGGCAGCCCCAGCATTTT. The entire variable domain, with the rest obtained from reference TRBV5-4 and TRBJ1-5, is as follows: ETGVTQSPTHLIKTRGQQVTLRCSSQSGHNTVSWYQQALGQGPQFIFQYYREEENGRGNFPPRFSGLQFPNYSSELNVNALELDDSALYLCASSDQGARQPQHFGDGTRLSIL.

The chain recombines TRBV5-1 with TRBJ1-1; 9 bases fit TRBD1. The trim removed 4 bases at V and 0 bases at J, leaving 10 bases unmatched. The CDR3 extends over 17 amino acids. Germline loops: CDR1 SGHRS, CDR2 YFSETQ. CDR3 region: CASSPSPGTGLNTEAFF. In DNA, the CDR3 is TGCGCCAGCAGCCCGAGTCCCGGGACAGGGTTGAACACTGAAGCTTTCTTT.

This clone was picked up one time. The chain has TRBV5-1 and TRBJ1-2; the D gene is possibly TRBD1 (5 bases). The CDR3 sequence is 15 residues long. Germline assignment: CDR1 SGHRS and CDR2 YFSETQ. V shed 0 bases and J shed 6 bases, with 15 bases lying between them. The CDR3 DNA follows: TGCGCCAGCAGCTTGGGTCCCGGGACTCCCGATGGCTACACCTTC. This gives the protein CASSLGPGTPDGYTF.

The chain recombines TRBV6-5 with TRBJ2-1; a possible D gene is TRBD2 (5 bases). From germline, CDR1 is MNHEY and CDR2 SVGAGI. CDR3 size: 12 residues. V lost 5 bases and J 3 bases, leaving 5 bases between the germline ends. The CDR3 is CASSRDYNEQFF. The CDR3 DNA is TGTGCCAGCAGTCGGGACTACAATGAGCAGTTCTTC.

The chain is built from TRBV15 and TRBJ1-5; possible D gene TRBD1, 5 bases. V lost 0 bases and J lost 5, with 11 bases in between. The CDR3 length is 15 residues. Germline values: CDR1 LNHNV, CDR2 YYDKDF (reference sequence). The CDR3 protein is CATSRDGQGDQPQHF. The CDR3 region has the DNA TGTGCCACCAGCAGAGATGGCCAGGGCGATCAGCCCCAGCATTTT.

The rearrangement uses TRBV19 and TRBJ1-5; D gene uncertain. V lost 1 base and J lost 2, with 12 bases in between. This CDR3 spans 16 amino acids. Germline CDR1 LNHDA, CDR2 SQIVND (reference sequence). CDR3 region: CASSIVPGKGNQPQHF. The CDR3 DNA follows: TGTGCCAGTAGTATAGTTCCGGGGAAGGGCAATCAGCCCCAGCATTTT. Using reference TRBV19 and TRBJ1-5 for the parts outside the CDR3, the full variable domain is DGGITQSPKYLFRKEGQNVTLSCEQNLNHDAMYWYRQDPGQGLRLIYYSQIVNDFQKGDIAEGYSVSREKKESFPLTVTSAQKNPTAFYLCASSIVPGKGNQPQHFGDGTRLSIL.

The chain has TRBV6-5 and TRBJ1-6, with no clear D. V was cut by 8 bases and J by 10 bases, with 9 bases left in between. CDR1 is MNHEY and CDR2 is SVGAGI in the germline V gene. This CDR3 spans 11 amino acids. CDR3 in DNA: TGTGCCAGCGCGGGTGGATCACCCCTCCACTTT. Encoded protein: CASAGGSPLHF.

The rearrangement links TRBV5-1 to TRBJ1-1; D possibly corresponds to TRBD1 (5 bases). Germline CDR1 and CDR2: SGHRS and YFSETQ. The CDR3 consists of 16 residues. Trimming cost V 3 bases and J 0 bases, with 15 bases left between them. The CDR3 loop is CASSSRRRDLNTEAFF. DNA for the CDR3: TGCGCCAGCAGCTCTCGGCGGAGGGACTTGAACACTGAAGCTTTCTTT.

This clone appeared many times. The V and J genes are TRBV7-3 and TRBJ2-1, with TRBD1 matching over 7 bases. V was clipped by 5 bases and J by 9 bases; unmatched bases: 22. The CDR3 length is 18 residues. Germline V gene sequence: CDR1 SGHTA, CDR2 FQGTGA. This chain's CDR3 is CASSPRQGRSLGVGEQFF. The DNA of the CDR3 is TGTGCCAGCAGCCCTCGACAGGGTAGGTCCCTTGGGGTTGGTGAGCAGTTCTTC.

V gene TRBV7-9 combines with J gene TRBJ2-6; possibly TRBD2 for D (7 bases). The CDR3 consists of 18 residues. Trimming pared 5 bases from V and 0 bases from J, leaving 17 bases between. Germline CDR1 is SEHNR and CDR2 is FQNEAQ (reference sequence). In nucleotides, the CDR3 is TGTGCCAGCAGCGCCCGTCGGGGGGCGGGCTCTGGGGCCAACGTCCTGACTTTC. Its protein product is CASSARRGAGSGANVLTF.

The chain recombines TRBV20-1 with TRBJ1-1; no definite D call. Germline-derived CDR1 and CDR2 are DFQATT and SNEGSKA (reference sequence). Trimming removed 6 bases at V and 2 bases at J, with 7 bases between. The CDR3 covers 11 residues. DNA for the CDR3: TGCAGTGCCCCAGAAAACACTGAAGCTTTCTTT. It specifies CSAPENTEAFF.

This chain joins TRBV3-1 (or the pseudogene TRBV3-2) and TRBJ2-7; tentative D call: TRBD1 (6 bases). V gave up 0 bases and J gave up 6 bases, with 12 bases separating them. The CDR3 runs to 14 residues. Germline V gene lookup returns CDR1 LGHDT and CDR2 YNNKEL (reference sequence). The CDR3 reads CASSQDLDSLEQYF. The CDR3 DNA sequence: TGTGCCAGCAGCCAAGATCTGGACAGTCTCGAGCAGTACTTC.

The CDR3 protein is CASSQSTSQTQYF. The CDR3 region has the DNA TGTGCCAGCAGCCAGTCGACTAGCCAGACGCAGTATTTT. The chain employs TRBV3-1 (or the pseudogene TRBV3-2) and TRBJ2-3; TRBD2 agrees at 7 bases. Per germline, CDR1 LGHDT and CDR2 YNNKEL (reference sequence). The V and J ends lost 3 bases and 9 bases, in that order; junction bases with no gene match: 6. The CDR3 sequence is 13 residues long.

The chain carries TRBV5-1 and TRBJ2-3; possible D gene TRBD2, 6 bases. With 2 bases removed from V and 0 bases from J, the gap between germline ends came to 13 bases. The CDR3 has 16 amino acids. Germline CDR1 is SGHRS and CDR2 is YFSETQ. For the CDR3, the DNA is TGCGCCAGCAGCTTAGGTGGCGGGGTTAGCACAGATACGCAGTATTTT. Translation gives CASSLGGGVSTDTQYF.

The CDR3 coding sequence is TGCGCCAGCAGCCAAGATTTTAGTGAGTTTCAAGGCTACACCTTC. Its protein product is CASSQDFSEFQGYTF. The rearrangement links TRBV4-3 to TRBJ1-2; D is ambiguous. Trimming took off 0 bases at V and 8 bases at J, with 16 bases between the two ends. From germline, CDR1 is LGHNA and CDR2 YSLEER. This CDR3 spans 15 amino acids.